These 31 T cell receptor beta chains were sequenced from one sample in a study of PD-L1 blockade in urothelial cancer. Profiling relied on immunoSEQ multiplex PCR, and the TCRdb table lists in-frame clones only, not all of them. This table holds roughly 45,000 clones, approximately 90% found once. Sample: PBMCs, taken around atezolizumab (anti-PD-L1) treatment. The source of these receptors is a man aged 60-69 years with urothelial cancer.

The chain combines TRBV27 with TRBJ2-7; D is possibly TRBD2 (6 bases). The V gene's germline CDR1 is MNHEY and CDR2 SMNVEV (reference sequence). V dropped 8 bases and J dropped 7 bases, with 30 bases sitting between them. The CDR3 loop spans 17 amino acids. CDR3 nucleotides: TGTGCCAGCCGGTCAATTTCCCAAAAAGGAGGGTTCGAGGAGCAGTACTTC. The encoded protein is CASRSISQKGGFEEQYF.

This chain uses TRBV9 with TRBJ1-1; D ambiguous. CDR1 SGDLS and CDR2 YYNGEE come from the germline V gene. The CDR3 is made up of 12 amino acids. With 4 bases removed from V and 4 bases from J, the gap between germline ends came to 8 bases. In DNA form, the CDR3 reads TGTGCCAGCAGCAATAGTGGCACTGAAGCTTTCTTT. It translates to CASSNSGTEAFF.

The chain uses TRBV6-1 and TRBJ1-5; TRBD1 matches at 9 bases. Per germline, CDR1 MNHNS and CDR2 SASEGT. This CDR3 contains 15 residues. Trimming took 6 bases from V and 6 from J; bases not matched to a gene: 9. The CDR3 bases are TGTGCCAGCAGCACGGACAGGGGTTCAATTCAGCCCCAGCATTTT. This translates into CASSTDRGSIQPQHF.

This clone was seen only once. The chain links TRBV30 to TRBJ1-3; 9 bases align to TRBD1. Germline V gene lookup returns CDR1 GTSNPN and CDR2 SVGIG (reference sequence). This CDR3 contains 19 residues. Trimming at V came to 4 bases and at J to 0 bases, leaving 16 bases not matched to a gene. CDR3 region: CAWNSPKRGQGYSGNTIYF. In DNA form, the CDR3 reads TGTGCCTGGAACTCCCCCAAGCGTGGACAGGGGTACTCTGGAAACACCATATATTTT.

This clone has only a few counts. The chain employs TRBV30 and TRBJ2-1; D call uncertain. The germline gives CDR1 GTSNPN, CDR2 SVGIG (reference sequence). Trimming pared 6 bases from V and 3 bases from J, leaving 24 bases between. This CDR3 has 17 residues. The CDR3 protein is CACQKTDHPTFYNEQFF. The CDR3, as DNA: TGTGCCTGTCAAAAAACAGACCACCCTACCTTCTACAATGAGCAGTTCTTC.

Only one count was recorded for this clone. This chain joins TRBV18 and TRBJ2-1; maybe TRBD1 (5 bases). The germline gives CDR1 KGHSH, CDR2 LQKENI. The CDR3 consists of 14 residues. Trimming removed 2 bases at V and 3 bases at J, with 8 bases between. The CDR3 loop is CASSPRRGYNEQFF. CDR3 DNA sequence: TGTGCCAGCTCACCAAGAAGGGGCTACAATGAGCAGTTCTTC.

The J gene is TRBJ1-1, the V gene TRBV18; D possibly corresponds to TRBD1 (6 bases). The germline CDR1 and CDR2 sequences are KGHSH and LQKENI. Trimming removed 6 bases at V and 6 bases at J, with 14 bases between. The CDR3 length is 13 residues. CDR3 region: CASSTGDRSEAFF. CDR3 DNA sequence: TGTGCCAGCTCGACAGGAGACAGGTCTGAAGCTTTCTTT.

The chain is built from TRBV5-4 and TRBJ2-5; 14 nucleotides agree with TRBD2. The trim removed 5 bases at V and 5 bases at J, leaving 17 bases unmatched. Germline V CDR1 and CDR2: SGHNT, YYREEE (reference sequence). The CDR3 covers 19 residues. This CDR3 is CASSPTLTSGGALAETQYF. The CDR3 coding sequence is TGTGCCAGCAGTCCAACCCTGACTAGCGGGGGGGCCCTTGCCGAGACCCAGTACTTC.

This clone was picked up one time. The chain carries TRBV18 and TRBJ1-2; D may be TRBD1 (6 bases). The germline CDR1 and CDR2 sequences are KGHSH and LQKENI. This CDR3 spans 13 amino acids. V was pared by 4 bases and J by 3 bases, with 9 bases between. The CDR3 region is CASSQQGHYGYTF. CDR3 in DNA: TGTGCCAGCTCACAACAGGGCCACTATGGCTACACCTTC.

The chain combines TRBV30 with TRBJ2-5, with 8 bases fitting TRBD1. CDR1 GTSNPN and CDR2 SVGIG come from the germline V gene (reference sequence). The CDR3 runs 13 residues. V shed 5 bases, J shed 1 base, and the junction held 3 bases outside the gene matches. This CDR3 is CAWEGQGQETQYF. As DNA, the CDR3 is TGTGCCTGGGAAGGACAGGGCCAAGAGACCCAGTACTTC.

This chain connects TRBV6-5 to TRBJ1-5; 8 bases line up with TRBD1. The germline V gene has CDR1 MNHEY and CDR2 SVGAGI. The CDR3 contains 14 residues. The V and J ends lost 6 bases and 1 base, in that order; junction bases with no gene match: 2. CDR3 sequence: CASRGQGSNQPQHF. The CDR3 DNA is TGTGCCAGCAGAGGACAGGGAAGCAATCAGCCCCAGCATTTT.

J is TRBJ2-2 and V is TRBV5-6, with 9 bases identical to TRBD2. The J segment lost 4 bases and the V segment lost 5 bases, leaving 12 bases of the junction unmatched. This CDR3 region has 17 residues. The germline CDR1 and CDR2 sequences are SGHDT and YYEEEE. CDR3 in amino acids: CASSLLGRGGPTGELFF. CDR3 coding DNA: TGTGCCAGCAGTCTTCTAGGGCGGGGGGGCCCCACCGGGGAGCTGTTTTTT.

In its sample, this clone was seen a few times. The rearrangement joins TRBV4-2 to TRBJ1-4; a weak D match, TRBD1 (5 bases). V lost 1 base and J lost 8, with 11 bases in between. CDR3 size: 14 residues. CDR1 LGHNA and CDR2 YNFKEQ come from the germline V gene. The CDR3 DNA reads TGTGCCAGCAGCCAAGGGCAGGGCTCCGAAAAACTGTTTTTT. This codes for CASSQGQGSEKLFF.

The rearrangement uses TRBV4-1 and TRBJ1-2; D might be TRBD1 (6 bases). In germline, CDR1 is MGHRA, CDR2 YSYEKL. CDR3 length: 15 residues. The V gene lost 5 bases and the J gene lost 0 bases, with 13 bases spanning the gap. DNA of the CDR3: TGCGCCAGCAGCATCCGACAGGCTTCTAACTATGGCTACACCTTC. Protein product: CASSIRQASNYGYTF.

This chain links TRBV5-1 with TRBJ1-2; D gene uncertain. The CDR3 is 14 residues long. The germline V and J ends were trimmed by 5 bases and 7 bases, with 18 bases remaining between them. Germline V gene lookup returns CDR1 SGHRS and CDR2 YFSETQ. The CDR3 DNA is TGCGCCAGCAGTTTTCTCGAGGGAGCGAGTGGCTACACCTTC. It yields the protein CASSFLEGASGYTF.

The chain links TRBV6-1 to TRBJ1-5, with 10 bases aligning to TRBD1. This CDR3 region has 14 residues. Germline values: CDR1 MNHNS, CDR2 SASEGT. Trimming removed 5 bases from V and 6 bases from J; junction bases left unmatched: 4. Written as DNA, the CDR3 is TGTGCCAGCAGTCCCCGGACAGGGGGTCAGCCCCAGCATTTT. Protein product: CASSPRTGGQPQHF.

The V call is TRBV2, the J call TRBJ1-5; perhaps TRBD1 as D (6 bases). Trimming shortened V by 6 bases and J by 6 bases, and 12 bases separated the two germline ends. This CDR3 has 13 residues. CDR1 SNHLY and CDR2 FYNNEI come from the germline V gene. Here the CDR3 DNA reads TGTGCCAGCAGCCCACAGGGTGGTCAGCCCCAGCATTTT. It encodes CASSPQGGQPQHF.

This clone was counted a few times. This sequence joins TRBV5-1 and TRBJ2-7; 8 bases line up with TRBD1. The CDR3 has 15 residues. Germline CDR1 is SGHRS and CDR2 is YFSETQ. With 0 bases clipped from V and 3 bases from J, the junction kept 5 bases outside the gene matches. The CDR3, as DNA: TGCGCCAGCAGCTTGGAGGGACAGGATGGCTACGAGCAGTACTTC. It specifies CASSLEGQDGYEQYF.

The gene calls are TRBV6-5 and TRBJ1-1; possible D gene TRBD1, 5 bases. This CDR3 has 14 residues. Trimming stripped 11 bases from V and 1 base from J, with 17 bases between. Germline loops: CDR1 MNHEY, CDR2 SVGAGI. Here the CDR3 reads CAARTGGTNTEAFF. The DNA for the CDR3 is TGTGCCGCGCGTACAGGTGGCACGAACACTGAAGCTTTCTTT.

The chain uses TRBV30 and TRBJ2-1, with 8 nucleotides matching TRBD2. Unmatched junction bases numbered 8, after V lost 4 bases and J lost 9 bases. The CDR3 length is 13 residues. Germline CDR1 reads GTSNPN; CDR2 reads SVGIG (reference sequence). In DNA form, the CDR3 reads TGTGCCTGGAACGGGGGGGCCGTAGGTGAGCAGTTCTTC. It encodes CAWNGGAVGEQFF.

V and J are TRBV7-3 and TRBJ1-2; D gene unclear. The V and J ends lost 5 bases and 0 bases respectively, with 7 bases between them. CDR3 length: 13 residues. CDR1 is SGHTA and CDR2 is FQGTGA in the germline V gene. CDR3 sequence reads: CASSPGTNYGYTF. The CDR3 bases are TGTGCCAGCAGCCCCGGTACTAACTATGGCTACACCTTC.

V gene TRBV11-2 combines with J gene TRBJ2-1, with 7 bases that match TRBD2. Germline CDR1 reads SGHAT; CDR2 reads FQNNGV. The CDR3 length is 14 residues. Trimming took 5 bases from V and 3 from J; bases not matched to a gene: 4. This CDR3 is CASSRGLVYNEQFF. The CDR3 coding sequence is TGTGCCAGCAGCCGCGGACTAGTCTACAATGAGCAGTTCTTC.

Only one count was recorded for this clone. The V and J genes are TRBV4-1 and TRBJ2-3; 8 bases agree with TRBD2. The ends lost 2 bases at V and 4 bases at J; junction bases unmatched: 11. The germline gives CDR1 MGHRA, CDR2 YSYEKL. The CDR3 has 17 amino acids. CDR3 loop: CASSQYPSGGRPDTQYF. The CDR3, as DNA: TGCGCCAGCAGCCAATACCCCAGCGGGGGTCGACCAGATACGCAGTATTTT.

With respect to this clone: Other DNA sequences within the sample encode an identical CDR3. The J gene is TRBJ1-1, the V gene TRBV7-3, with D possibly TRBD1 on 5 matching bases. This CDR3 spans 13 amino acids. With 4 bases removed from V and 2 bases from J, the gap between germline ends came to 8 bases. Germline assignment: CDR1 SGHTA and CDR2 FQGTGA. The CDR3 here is CASSSQGNTEAFF. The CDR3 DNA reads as TGTGCCAGCAGCTCCCAGGGTAACACTGAAGCTTTCTTT.

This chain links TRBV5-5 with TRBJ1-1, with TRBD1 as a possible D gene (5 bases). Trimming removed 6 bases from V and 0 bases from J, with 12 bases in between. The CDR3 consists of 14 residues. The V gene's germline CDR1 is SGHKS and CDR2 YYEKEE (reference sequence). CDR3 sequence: CASNTGHLNTEAFF. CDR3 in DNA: TGTGCCAGCAACACCGGACACTTGAACACTGAAGCTTTCTTT.

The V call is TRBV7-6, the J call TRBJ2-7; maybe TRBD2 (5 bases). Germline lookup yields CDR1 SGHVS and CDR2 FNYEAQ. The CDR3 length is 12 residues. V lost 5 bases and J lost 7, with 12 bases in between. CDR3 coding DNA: TGTGCCAGCAGCCAGGAATCGGGGGAGCAGTACTTC. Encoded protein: CASSQESGEQYF. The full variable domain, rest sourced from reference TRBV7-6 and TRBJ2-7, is GAGVSQSPRYKVTKRGQDVALRCDPISGHVSLYWYRQALGQGPEFLTYFNYEAQQDKSGLPNDRFSAERPEGSISTLTIQRTEQRDSAMYRCASSQESGEQYFGPGTRLTVT.

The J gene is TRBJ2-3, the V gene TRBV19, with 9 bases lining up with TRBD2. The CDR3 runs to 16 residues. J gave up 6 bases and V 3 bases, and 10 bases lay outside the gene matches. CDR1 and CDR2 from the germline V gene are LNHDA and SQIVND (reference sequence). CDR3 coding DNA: TGTGCCAGTAGTATGTGGAGCGGGGGGTCCCCGGATACGCAGTATTTT. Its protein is CASSMWSGGSPDTQYF.

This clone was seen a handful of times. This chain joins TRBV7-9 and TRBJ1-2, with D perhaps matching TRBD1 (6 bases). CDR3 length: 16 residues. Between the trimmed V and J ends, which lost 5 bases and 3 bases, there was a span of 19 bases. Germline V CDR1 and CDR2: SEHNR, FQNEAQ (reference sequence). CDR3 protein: CASSQISDSHHYGYTF. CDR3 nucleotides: TGTGCCAGCAGCCAAATATCGGACAGCCACCACTATGGCTACACCTTC.

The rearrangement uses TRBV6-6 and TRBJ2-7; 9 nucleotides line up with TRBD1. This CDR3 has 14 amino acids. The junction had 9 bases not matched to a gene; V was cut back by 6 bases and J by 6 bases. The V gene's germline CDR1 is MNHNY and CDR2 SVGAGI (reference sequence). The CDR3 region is CASRTPGQGREQYF. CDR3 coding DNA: TGTGCCAGCAGAACTCCGGGACAGGGCCGCGAGCAGTACTTC.

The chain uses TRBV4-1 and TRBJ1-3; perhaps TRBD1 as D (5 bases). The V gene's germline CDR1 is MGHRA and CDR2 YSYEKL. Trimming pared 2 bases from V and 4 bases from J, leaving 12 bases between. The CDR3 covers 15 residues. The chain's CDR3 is CASSQSGRVGNTIYF. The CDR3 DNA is TGCGCCAGCAGCCAAAGTGGCAGGGTAGGAAACACCATATATTTT.

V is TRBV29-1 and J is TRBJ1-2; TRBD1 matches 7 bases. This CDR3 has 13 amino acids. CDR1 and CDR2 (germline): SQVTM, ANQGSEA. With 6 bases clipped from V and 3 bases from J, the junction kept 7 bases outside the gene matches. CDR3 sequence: CSVYRGPDYGYTF. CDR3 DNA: TGCAGCGTCTACAGGGGACCGGACTATGGCTACACCTTC.